Each of the 15 T cell receptor beta chains below was sequenced from the same sample in a study of cytomegalovirus exposure and HLA in healthy donors. It was with 60 Vbeta and 13 Jbeta primers that the PCR ran. Sequenced by immunoSEQ multiplex PCR; TCRdb stores in-frame clones only, minus some. The table has about 200,000 clones, around 77% seen once. The specimen was PBMCs. These receptors were collected from a woman aged 30 to 39 in good health and CMV-seronegative.

This chain uses TRBV4-2 with TRBJ2-1; 7 nucleotides match TRBD1. There are 17 residues in the CDR3. Germline loops: CDR1 LGHNA, CDR2 YNFKEQ. Losses at the gene ends were 0 bases for V and 2 bases for J; bases not matched to a gene: 7. As DNA, the CDR3 is TGTGCCAGCAGCCAAGAGAACAGGGGTATCCCCTACAATGAGCAGTTCTTC. It yields the protein CASSQENRGIPYNEQFF.

The J gene is TRBJ2-5, the V gene TRBV30; maybe TRBD2 (5 bases). Trimming removed 3 bases from V and 5 bases from J, with 19 bases in between. CDR3 length: 15 amino acids. Germline assignment: CDR1 GTSNPN and CDR2 SVGIG (reference sequence). CDR3 sequence reads: CAWRDVGGPGETQYF. CDR3 DNA: TGTGCCTGGAGGGATGTCGGCGGGCCGGGGGAGACCCAGTACTTC. The entire variable domain, with the rest obtained from reference TRBV30 and TRBJ2-5, is as follows: SQTIHQWPATLVQPVGSPLSLECTVEGTSNPNLYWYRQAAGRGLQLLFYSVGIGQISSEVPQNLSASRPQDRQFILSSKKLLLSDSGFYLCAWRDVGGPGETQYFGPGTRLLVL.

The CDR3 loop is CASSLLGLSYNEQFF. The CDR3 DNA follows: TGCGCCAGCAGCTTGTTGGGACTCTCCTACAATGAGCAGTTCTTC. This chain connects TRBV5-1 to TRBJ2-1, with TRBD2 as a possible D gene (6 bases). This CDR3 is 15 amino acids long. Trimming left V 1 base short and J 0 bases short, with 8 bases between. Germline V CDR1 and CDR2: SGHRS, YFSETQ.

The CDR3 DNA is TGTGCCAGCAGCCAAGAACTAGCGGGAGGAAACGGGGAGCTGTTTTTT. Its protein product is CASSQELAGGNGELFF. This chain links TRBV14 with TRBJ2-2, with 12 bases matching TRBD2. J was trimmed by 7 bases and V by 0 bases; bases with no gene match: 3. CDR1 SGHDN and CDR2 FVKESK come from the germline V gene. The CDR3 extends over 16 amino acids.

This clone has a handful of counts. This chain links TRBV7-2 with TRBJ1-1; 8 positions agree with TRBD1. The CDR3 is 12 residues long. Germline V gene sequence: CDR1 SGHTA, CDR2 FQGNSA. The V and J ends lost 3 bases and 7 bases, in that order; junction bases with no gene match: 1. CDR3 nucleotide sequence: TGTGCCAGCAGCTTCGGACAGGGTGAAGCTTTCTTT. Translating it yields CASSFGQGEAFF.

The chain employs TRBV28 and TRBJ2-2; 8 positions agree with TRBD2. CDR1 is MDHEN and CDR2 is SYDVKM in the germline V gene. The V and J ends lost 3 bases and 8 bases, in that order; junction bases with no gene match: 11. The CDR3 is 16 residues long. CDR3 sequence (DNA): TGTGCCAGCAGTTTCCCGAGCGGGAGCTGGGGGGGGGAGCTGTTTTTT. Its translation is CASSFPSGSWGGELFF. Using reference TRBV28 and TRBJ2-2 for the parts outside the CDR3, the full variable domain is DVKVTQSSRYLVKRTGEKVFLECVQDMDHENMFWYRQDPGLGLRLIYFSYDVKMKEKGDIPEGYSVSREKKERFSLILESASTNQTSMYLCASSFPSGSWGGELFFGEGSRLTVL.

This clone was recorded only once. The chain combines TRBV15 with TRBJ2-4; TRBD1 matches at 9 bases. The CDR3 is made up of 17 amino acids. Trimming cost V 1 base and J 4 bases; bases outside gene matches: 8. Germline CDR1 LNHNV, CDR2 YYDKDF (reference sequence). CDR3 sequence reads: CATSRGLNRGRKNIQYF. As DNA, the CDR3 is TGTGCCACCAGCAGAGGTTTAAACAGGGGGCGGAAAAACATTCAGTACTTC.

This chain joins TRBV18 and TRBJ1-1, with D perhaps matching TRBD1 (6 bases). V was shortened by 0 bases and J by 5 bases, with 16 bases between the two germline ends. The germline gives CDR1 KGHSH, CDR2 LQKENI. CDR3 length: 16 amino acids. DNA for the CDR3: TGTGCCAGCTCACCACCGGGCAGGGGAAGGGAGACTGAAGCTTTCTTT. Translation: CASSPPGRGRETEAFF.

The V and J genes are TRBV5-1 and TRBJ2-4; D possibly corresponds to TRBD2 (6 bases). CDR1 is SGHRS, CDR2 YFSETQ, per germline. V lost 0 bases and J 1 base, leaving 14 bases between the germline ends. The CDR3 has 17 amino acids. CDR3 loop: CASSLGRRVGAKNIQYF. CDR3 bases: TGCGCCAGCAGCTTGGGTCGGAGGGTTGGGGCCAAAAACATTCAGTACTTC.

CDR3: CASSLIPSGITDTQYF. DNA for the CDR3: TGTGCCAGCAGCTTAATTCCTTCAGGGATAACAGATACGCAGTATTTT. The rearrangement links TRBV7-3 to TRBJ2-3; weak D call: TRBD1 (5 bases). Trimming stripped 1 base from V and 3 bases from J, with 14 bases between. CDR3 length equals 16 residues. Germline V CDR1 and CDR2: SGHTA, FQGTGA.

The chain uses TRBV7-6 and TRBJ1-3; D gene uncertain. In germline, CDR1 is SGHVS, CDR2 FNYEAQ. V lost 5 bases, J lost 0 bases, and 8 bases lay in between. The CDR3 extends over 14 amino acids. The CDR3 protein is CASSQRLSGNTIYF. Written as DNA, the CDR3 is TGTGCCAGCAGCCAGCGACTCTCTGGAAACACCATATATTTT.

The chain carries TRBV2 and TRBJ2-5; 7 bases agree with TRBD2. CDR3 length equals 15 residues. Looked up from germline, CDR1 is SNHLY and CDR2 is FYNNEI. J gave up 2 bases and V 4 bases, and 7 bases lay outside the gene matches. The CDR3 loop is CASSGLAGDQETQYF. The CDR3 region has the DNA TGTGCCAGCAGTGGACTGGCGGGGGATCAAGAGACCCAGTACTTC. Full variable domain (outside the CDR3, taken from reference TRBV2 and TRBJ2-5): EPEVTQTPSHQVTQMGQEVILRCVPISNHLYFYWYRQILGQKVEFLVSFYNNEISEKSEIFDDQFSVERPDGSNFTLKIRSTKLEDSAMYFCASSGLAGDQETQYFGPGTRLLVL.

This clone was counted a few times. Other DNA variants within this sample encode the same CDR3. The rearrangement joins TRBV28 to TRBJ2-6; D may be TRBD2 (6 bases). The V end was cut by 2 bases, the J end by 1 base, with 9 bases between. The CDR3 length is 16 residues. CDR1 and CDR2 (germline): MDHEN, SYDVKM. The CDR3 reads CASSLRGLSGANVLTF. The CDR3 DNA sequence: TGTGCCAGCAGTTTAAGGGGACTTTCTGGGGCCAACGTCCTGACTTTC.

The rearrangement links TRBV7-8 to TRBJ1-1; D gene unclear. The ends were cut back, 2 bases at V and 3 bases at J, with 7 bases in the middle. Germline values: CDR1 SGHVS, CDR2 FQNEAQ. CDR3 length equals 13 residues. In DNA form, the CDR3 reads TGTGCCAGCAGCTTAACGCGGGACACTGAAGCTTTCTTT. This translates into CASSLTRDTEAFF. Supplemented by reference TRBV7-8 and TRBJ1-1, the full variable domain reads GAGVSQSPRYKVAKRGQDVALRCDPISGHVSLFWYQQALGQGPEFLTYFQNEAQLDKSGLPSDRFFAERPEGSVSTLKIQRTQQEDSAVYLCASSLTRDTEAFFGQGTRLTVV.

This clone was recorded once. The CDR3 DNA reads as TGTGCCAGCAGCCCCCTAGCGGGGGACACAGATACGCAGTATTTT. This sequence encodes CASSPLAGDTDTQYF. The chain links TRBV11-3 to TRBJ2-3, with 10 bases lining up with TRBD2. Germline V lookup: CDR1 SGHNT, CDR2 YENEEA. The CDR3 length is 15 residues. V was pared by 5 bases and J by 2 bases, with 4 bases of the junction left unmatched.